The following is a T cell receptor (beta chain) sequence with its context. Its antigen is not identified. This CDR3 has 13 residues. Trimming left V 5 bases short and J 5 bases short, with 13 bases between. CDR1 and CDR2 from the germline V gene are MRHNA and SNTAGT. This specimen belongs to a study of vaccination and CD4 T cells after COVID-19. As for the study in general: Cellular stimulation was performed using overlapping spike peptides derived from SARS-CoV-2, HCoV-NL63, HCoV-OC43 and HCoV-229E. Some control cultures received a CEFX pool, which served as the positive control. Others received an HIV-1 Nef pool or no peptide.

With the Oncomine TCR Beta short-read assay, DNA from cultured CD4+ T cells was sequenced. Scientists extracted genomic DNA from CD4+ T cells grown in culture. TCRdb reanalysed the PCR reads using MiXCR and keeps one entry per CDR3 protein. The sample yields about 6,300 distinct CDR3 sequences, approximately 35% seen once. Findings and limits, study-wide: The analysis of convalescent patients involved relatively few individuals and lacked early post-infection timepoints.

As for treatment: approximately nine-day PBMC culture with coronavirus spike peptide pools or control peptides (ViraFEST assay). Harvesting of the unexposed donor's CD4+ T cells predated the COVID-19 pandemic (2011-2018). Negative selection was the method that isolated CD4+ T cells after ten to eleven days of culture. The chain joins TRBV6-4 to TRBJ2-7, with D perhaps TRBD1 (6 bases). This TCR came from a human donor in good health. Source material: CD4+ T cells from blood, cultured in vitro. In DNA form, the CDR3 reads TGTGCCAGCAGTCCTACAGGGCGAGACGAGCAGTACTTC. Translating gives CASSPTGRDEQYF.